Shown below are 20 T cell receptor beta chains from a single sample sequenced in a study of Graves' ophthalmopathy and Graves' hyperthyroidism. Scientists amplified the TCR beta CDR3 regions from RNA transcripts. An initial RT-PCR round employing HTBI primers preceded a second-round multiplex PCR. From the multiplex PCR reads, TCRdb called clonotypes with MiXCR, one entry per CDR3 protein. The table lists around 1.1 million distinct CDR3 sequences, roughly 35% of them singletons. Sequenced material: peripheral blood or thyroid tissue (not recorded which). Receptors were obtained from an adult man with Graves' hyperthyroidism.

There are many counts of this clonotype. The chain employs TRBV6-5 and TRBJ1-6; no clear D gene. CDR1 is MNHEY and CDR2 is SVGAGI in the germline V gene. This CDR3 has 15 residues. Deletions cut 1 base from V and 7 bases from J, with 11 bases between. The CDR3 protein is CASSYWWNENSPLHF. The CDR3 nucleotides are TGTGCCAGCAGTTACTGGTGGAATGAAAATTCACCCCTCCACTTT.

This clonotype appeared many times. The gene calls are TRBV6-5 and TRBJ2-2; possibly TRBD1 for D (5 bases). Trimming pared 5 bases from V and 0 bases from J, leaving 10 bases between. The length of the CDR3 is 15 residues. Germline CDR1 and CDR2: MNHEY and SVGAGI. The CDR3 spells CASSQDRTNTGELFF. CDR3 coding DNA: TGTGCCAGCAGTCAAGACAGAACGAACACCGGGGAGCTGTTTTTT.

The CDR3 DNA is TGTGCCAGCAGCTTAAACCAGGGAGAGGTCTCTGGAAACACCATATATTTT. As protein: CASSLNQGEVSGNTIYF. J is TRBJ1-3 and V is TRBV11-2, with D maybe TRBD1 (5 bases). The V gene's germline CDR1 is SGHAT and CDR2 FQNNGV. Trimming stripped 2 bases from V and 0 bases from J, with 14 bases between. The CDR3 is 17 amino acids.

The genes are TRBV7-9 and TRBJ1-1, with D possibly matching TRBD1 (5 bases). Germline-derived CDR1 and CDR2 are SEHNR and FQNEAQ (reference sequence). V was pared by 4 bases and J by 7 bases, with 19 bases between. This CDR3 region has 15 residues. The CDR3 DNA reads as TGTGCCAGCAGCTCGCCGGGACGCACATTTGTTGAAGCTTTCTTT. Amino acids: CASSSPGRTFVEAFF.

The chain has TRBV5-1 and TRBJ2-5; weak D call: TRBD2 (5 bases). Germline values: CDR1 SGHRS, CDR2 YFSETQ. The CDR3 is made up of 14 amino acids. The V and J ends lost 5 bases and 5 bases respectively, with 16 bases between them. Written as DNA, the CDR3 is TGCGCCAGCAGTCGGTGGCCCGAGCGGGAGACCCAGTACTTC. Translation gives CASSRWPERETQYF.

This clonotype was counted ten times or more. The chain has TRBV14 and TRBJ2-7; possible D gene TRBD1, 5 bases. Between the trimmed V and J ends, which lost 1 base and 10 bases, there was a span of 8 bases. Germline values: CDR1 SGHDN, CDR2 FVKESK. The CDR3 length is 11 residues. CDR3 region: CASSQVDTQYF. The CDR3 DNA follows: TGTGCCAGCAGCCAAGTGGACACTCAGTACTTC.

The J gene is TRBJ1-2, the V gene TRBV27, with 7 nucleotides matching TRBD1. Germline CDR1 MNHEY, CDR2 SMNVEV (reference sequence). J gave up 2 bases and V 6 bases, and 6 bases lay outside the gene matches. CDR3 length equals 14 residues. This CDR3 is CASRGTVTNYGYTF. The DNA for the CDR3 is TGTGCCAGCAGAGGGACAGTTACGAACTATGGCTACACCTTC.

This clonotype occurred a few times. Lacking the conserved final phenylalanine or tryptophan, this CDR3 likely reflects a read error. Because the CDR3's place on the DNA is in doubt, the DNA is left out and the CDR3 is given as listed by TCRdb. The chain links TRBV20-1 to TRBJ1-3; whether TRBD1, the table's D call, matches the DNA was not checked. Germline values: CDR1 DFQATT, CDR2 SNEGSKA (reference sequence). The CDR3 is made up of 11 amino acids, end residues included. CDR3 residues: CSVEGGSGQAT.

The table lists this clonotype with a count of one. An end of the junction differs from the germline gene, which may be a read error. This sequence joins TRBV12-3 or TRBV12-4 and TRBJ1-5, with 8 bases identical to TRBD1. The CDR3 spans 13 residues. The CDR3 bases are TGTGCCAGCAGAGGACAGGGCAATCGGCCCCAGCATTTT. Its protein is CASRGQGNRPQHF.

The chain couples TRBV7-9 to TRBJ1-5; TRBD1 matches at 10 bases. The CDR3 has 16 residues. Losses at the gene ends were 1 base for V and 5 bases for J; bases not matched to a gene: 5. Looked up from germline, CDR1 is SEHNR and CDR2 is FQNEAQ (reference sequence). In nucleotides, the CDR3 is TGTGCCAGCAGCTTAGAAACCGGGACAGGGGATCAGCCCCAGCATTTT. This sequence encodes CASSLETGTGDQPQHF.

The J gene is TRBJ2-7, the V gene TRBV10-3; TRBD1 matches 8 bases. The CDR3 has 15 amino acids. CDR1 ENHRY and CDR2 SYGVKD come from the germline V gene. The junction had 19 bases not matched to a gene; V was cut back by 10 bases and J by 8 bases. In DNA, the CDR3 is TGTGCCAGCAGGTACAGGGGGGCGGATCAGCCCCAGCAGTACTTC. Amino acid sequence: CASRYRGADQPQQYF.

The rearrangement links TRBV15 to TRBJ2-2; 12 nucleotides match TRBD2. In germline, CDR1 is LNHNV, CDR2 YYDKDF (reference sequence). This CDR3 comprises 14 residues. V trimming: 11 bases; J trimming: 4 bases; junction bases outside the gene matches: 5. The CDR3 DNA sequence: TGTGCCTACGGGACTAGCGGGCCCACCGGGGAGCTGTTTTTT. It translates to CAYGTSGPTGELFF.

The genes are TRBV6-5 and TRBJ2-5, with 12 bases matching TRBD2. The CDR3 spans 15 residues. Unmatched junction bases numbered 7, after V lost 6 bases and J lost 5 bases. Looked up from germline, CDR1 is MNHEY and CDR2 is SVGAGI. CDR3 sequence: CASSPTSGRLETQYF. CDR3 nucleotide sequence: TGTGCCAGCAGCCCCACTAGCGGGAGGTTGGAGACCCAGTACTTC.

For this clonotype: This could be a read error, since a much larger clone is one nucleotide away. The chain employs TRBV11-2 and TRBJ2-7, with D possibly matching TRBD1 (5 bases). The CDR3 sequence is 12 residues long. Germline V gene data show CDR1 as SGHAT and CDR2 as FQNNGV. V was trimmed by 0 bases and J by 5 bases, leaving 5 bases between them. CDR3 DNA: TGTGCCAGCAGCTTAGAAGGGGACGAGCAGTACTTC. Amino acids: CASSLEGDEQYF. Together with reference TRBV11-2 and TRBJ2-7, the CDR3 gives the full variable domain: EAGVAQSPRYKIIEKRQSVAFWCNPISGHATLYWYQQILGQGPKLLIQFQNNGVVDDSQLPKDRFSAERLKGVDSTLKIQPAKLEDSAVYLCASSLEGDEQYFGPGTRLTVT.

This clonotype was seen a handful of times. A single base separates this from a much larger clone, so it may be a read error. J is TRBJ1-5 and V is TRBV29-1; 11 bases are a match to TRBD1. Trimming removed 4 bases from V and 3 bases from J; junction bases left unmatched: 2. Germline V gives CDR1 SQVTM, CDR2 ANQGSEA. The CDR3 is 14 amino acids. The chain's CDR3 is CSVADRGLNQPQHF. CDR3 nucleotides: TGCAGCGTTGCGGACAGGGGGCTCAATCAGCCCCAGCATTTT.

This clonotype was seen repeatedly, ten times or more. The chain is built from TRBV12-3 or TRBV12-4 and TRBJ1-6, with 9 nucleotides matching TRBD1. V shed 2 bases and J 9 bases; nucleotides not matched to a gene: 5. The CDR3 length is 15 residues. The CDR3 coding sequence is TGTGCCAGCAGTTTAATGGGACAGGGTGGTTCACCCCTCCACTTT. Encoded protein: CASSLMGQGGSPLHF.

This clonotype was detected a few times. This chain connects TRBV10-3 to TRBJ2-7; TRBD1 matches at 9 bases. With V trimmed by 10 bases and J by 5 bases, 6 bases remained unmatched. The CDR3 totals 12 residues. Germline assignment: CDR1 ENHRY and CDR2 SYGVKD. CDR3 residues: CATGTGRNEQYF. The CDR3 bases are TGTGCCACCGGGACAGGGCGGAACGAGCAGTACTTC.

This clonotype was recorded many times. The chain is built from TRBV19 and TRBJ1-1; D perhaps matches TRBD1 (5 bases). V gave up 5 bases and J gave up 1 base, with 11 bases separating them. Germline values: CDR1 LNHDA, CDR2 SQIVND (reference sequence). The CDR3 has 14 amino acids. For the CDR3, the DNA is TGTGCCAGTAGTCTGGGACGGCAGAACACTGAAGCTTTCTTT. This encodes CASSLGRQNTEAFF.

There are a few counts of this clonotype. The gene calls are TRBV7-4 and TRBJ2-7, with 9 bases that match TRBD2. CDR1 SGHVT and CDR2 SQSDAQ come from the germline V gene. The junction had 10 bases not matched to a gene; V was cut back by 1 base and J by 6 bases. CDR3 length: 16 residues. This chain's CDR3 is CASSLEGSGRPAEQYF. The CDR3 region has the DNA TGTGCCAGCAGCTTAGAAGGTAGCGGGAGACCGGCCGAGCAGTACTTC.

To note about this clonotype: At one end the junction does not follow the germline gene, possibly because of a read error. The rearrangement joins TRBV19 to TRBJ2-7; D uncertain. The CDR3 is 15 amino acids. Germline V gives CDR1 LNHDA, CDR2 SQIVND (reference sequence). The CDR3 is CASSIGGNRNYEQHF. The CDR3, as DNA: TGTGCCAGTAGTATAGGGGGAAACCGGAACTACGAGCAGCACTTC.